This entry lists 29 T cell receptor beta chains sequenced from one sample in a study of T cell responses to AZD1222 COVID-19 vaccine. TCRdb keeps only in-frame clones here, not all; method: immunoSEQ multiplex PCR. Among around 120,000 clones, roughly 84% were seen once, and the ten largest hold roughly 1.1%. The sequencing used peripheral blood, collected on day 0 of AZD1222 vaccination. The receptor source for this set is an adult in good health.

The chain employs TRBV4-1 and TRBJ2-7, with D hard to call. Germline V gene lookup returns CDR1 MGHRA and CDR2 YSYEKL. The V end lost 0 bases, the J end lost 2 bases, and 17 bases lay between the germline ends. The CDR3 consists of 17 residues. For the CDR3, the DNA is TGCGCCAGCAGCCAAGAAATCATTGGCAGGTTTGCCTACGAGCAGTACTTC. The encoded protein is CASSQEIIGRFAYEQYF.

This clone was seen a single time. The chain uses TRBV6-5 and TRBJ1-3; tentatively, D is TRBD1 (5 bases). V was shortened by 0 bases and J by 0 bases, with 9 bases between the two germline ends. Germline V CDR1 and CDR2: MNHEY, SVGAGI. This CDR3 spans 16 amino acids. DNA of the CDR3: TGTGCCAGCAGTTACTCGGGACGCCACTCTGGAAACACCATATATTTT. This encodes CASSYSGRHSGNTIYF.

The chain combines TRBV13 with TRBJ2-5; 8 bases are shared with TRBD2. The V and J ends lost 5 bases and 4 bases, in that order; junction bases with no gene match: 6. The germline V gene encodes CDR1 PRHDT and CDR2 FYEKMQ (reference sequence). The CDR3 sequence is 14 residues long. This CDR3 is CASSSRGGGETQYF. As DNA, the CDR3 is TGTGCCAGCAGCAGTCGGGGGGGAGGAGAGACCCAGTACTTC. Looking up the rest from reference TRBV13 and TRBJ2-5 gives the full variable domain: AAGVIQSPRHLIKEKRETATLKCYPIPRHDTVYWYQQGPGQDPQFLISFYEKMQSDKGSIPDRFSAQQFSDYHSELNMSSLELGDSALYFCASSSRGGGETQYFGPGTRLLVL.

J is TRBJ1-4 and V is TRBV6-5, with D unclear. V gave up 4 bases and J gave up 6 bases, with 12 bases separating them. Germline V lookup: CDR1 MNHEY, CDR2 SVGAGI. The CDR3 spans 14 residues. This chain's CDR3 is CASSSPGEDEKLFF. CDR3 coding DNA: TGTGCCAGCAGTTCCCCCGGGGAGGATGAAAAACTGTTTTTT.

V gene TRBV6-2 or TRBV6-3 combines with J gene TRBJ2-4; 7 bases match TRBD1. Unmatched junction bases numbered 13, after V lost 2 bases and J lost 0 bases. Germline values: CDR1 MNHEY, CDR2 SVGEGT. This CDR3 comprises 19 residues. CDR3 residues: CASSYQQPSTGLAKNIQYF. The CDR3 DNA reads as TGTGCCAGCAGTTACCAACAGCCCTCGACAGGGCTAGCCAAAAACATTCAGTACTTC.

This chain joins TRBV4-3 and TRBJ2-7; TRBD2 is a possible D gene (6 bases). V lost 3 bases, J lost 7 bases, and 13 bases lay in between. The CDR3 loop spans 13 amino acids. The V gene's germline CDR1 is LGHNA and CDR2 YSLEER. The DNA for the CDR3 is TGCGCCAGCAGCCAGGGACTGGACTGGGAGCAGTACTTC. This gives the protein CASSQGLDWEQYF.

This clone was picked up one time. The CDR3 loop reads CASSSPGLADETQYF. CDR3 DNA sequence: TGTGCCAGCAGCAGCCCGGGACTAGCGGACGAGACCCAGTACTTC. The chain combines TRBV7-9 with TRBJ2-5; 11 nucleotides match TRBD2. Germline loops: CDR1 SEHNR, CDR2 FQNEAQ (reference sequence). The CDR3 is made up of 15 amino acids. V lost 5 bases and J lost 5; bases outside the gene matches: 7.

This clone was observed once. The V and J genes are TRBV19 and TRBJ1-1; D remains ambiguous. Trimming stripped 1 base from V and 2 bases from J, with 8 bases between. CDR1 LNHDA and CDR2 SQIVND come from the germline V gene (reference sequence). The CDR3 runs 14 residues. The CDR3 sequence: CASSIVRGNTEAFF. The DNA of the CDR3 is TGTGCCAGTAGTATAGTGCGGGGAAACACTGAAGCTTTCTTT.

This sequence joins TRBV3-1 (or the pseudogene TRBV3-2) and TRBJ2-7; D gene unclear. V lost 0 bases and J lost 6, with 6 bases in between. The germline V gene has CDR1 LGHDT and CDR2 YNNKEL (reference sequence). CDR3 length: 12 amino acids. The CDR3 DNA sequence: TGTGCCAGCAGCCAAGAGAGTACCGAGCAGTACTTC. Translation: CASSQESTEQYF.

The J gene is TRBJ2-5, the V gene TRBV3-1 (or the pseudogene TRBV3-2); the D is unclear. Germline loops: CDR1 LGHDT, CDR2 YNNKEL (reference sequence). CDR3 length: 15 amino acids. Trimming shortened V by 0 bases and J by 5 bases, and 13 bases separated the two germline ends. The CDR3 sequence is CASSQDPLSTETQYF. In DNA form, the CDR3 reads TGTGCCAGCAGCCAAGATCCCCTATCCACGGAGACCCAGTACTTC.

This chain links TRBV24-1 with TRBJ2-5; D possibly corresponds to TRBD2 (5 bases). Germline V gene sequence: CDR1 KGHDR, CDR2 SFDVKD. V dropped 7 bases and J dropped 4 bases, with 15 bases sitting between them. The CDR3 runs to 14 residues. The CDR3 is CATRSSHEGETQYF. CDR3 nucleotide sequence: TGTGCCACCAGATCGTCTCACGAGGGAGAGACCCAGTACTTC.

The CDR3: CASSVTGELFF. CDR3 in DNA: TGTGCCAGCAGTGTCACCGGGGAGCTGTTTTTT. This rearrangement joins TRBV12-3 or TRBV12-4 to TRBJ2-2; no clear D gene. V dropped 5 bases and J dropped 4 bases, with 2 bases sitting between them. The CDR3 extends over 11 amino acids.

The rearrangement links TRBV4-3 to TRBJ1-4; D remains ambiguous. Germline values: CDR1 LGHNA, CDR2 YSLEER. The CDR3 runs to 16 residues. The germline V and J ends were trimmed by 0 bases and 8 bases, with 16 bases remaining between them. The chain's CDR3 is CASSQDRQRSGEKLFF. CDR3 bases: TGCGCCAGCAGCCAAGATCGGCAGAGATCTGGCGAAAAACTGTTTTTT.

The V and J genes are TRBV6-5 and TRBJ2-7; 8 nucleotides align to TRBD1. The V gene's germline CDR1 is MNHEY and CDR2 SVGAGI. J lost 3 bases, V lost 6 bases, and 4 bases had no gene match. There are 13 residues in the CDR3. CDR3 DNA sequence: TGTGCCAGCAGGGGACAGGTCCGCTACGAGCAGTACTTC. It specifies CASRGQVRYEQYF.

The J gene is TRBJ1-3, the V gene TRBV4-1; D gene ambiguous. Germline CDR1 MGHRA, CDR2 YSYEKL. The V end lost 0 bases, the J end lost 5 bases, and 11 bases lay between the germline ends. CDR3 length: 15 amino acids. CDR3 bases: TGCGCCAGCAGCCAAGAGGTTGTATCTCGAAACACCATATATTTT. Translation: CASSQEVVSRNTIYF.

The rearrangement links TRBV3-1 (or the pseudogene TRBV3-2) to TRBJ2-2; D remains unclear. Germline assignment: CDR1 LGHDT and CDR2 YNNKEL (reference sequence). Trimming removed 0 bases at V and 5 bases at J, with 10 bases between. CDR3 length: 15 residues. The chain's CDR3 is CASSQEGSRTGELFF. The CDR3 bases are TGTGCCAGCAGCCAAGAAGGCAGCAGGACCGGGGAGCTGTTTTTT.

The sample holds a few counts of this clone. The chain joins TRBV7-2 to TRBJ2-1; 8 bases are shared with TRBD2. This CDR3 has 15 residues. Germline assignment: CDR1 SGHTA and CDR2 FQGNSA. The J segment lost 4 bases and the V segment lost 5 bases, leaving 7 bases of the junction unmatched. The CDR3 reads CASSKTGGPYNEQFF. The DNA for the CDR3 is TGTGCCAGCAGCAAAACGGGGGGGCCTTACAATGAGCAGTTCTTC.

The V call is TRBV4-3, the J call TRBJ1-2; D is uncertain. This CDR3 has 14 amino acids. V dropped 0 bases and J dropped 4 bases, with 9 bases sitting between them. Germline-derived CDR1 and CDR2 are LGHNA and YSLEER. This chain's CDR3 is CASSQEAGFYGYTF. CDR3 nucleotide sequence: TGCGCCAGCAGCCAAGAGGCAGGCTTCTATGGCTACACCTTC.

The chain carries TRBV7-8 and TRBJ2-1; D unresolved. Trimming took 3 bases from V and 8 from J, leaving 17 bases between them. The CDR3 is 15 amino acids. CDR1 and CDR2 from the germline V gene are SGHVS and FQNEAQ. CDR3 in amino acids: CASSLSPSPLDEQFF. The CDR3 nucleotides are TGTGCCAGCAGCTTGAGTCCCAGCCCTTTAGATGAGCAGTTCTTC. The full variable domain, completed using reference TRBV7-8 and TRBJ2-1, is GAGVSQSPRYKVAKRGQDVALRCDPISGHVSLFWYQQALGQGPEFLTYFQNEAQLDKSGLPSDRFFAERPEGSVSTLKIQRTQQEDSAVYLCASSLSPSPLDEQFFGPGTRLTVL.

The rearrangement joins TRBV13 to TRBJ1-6; D is unresolved. Trimming cost V 2 bases and J 4 bases, with 15 bases left between them. The CDR3 has 17 residues. Germline values: CDR1 PRHDT, CDR2 FYEKMQ (reference sequence). The CDR3 bases are TGTGCCAGCAGCTTACGGAGGGAAATAGGGTATAATTCACCCCTCCACTTT. This encodes CASSLRREIGYNSPLHF.

The chain links TRBV4-1 to TRBJ1-1, with D possibly matching TRBD1 (6 bases). Deletions cut 4 bases from V and 5 bases from J, with 11 bases between. CDR3 size: 13 residues. Germline CDR1 is MGHRA and CDR2 is YSYEKL. The CDR3: CASSPYTGTEAFF. DNA of the CDR3: TGCGCCAGCAGCCCTTATACAGGGACTGAAGCTTTCTTT.

V and J are TRBV19 and TRBJ1-6, with 8 nucleotides matching TRBD1. V lost 5 bases and J lost 10; bases outside the gene matches: 7. Germline V gives CDR1 LNHDA, CDR2 SQIVND (reference sequence). This CDR3 contains 14 residues. CDR3 coding DNA: TGTGCCAGTAGTCCCGGACAGGGTAGATCACCCCTCCACTTT. It is translated as CASSPGQGRSPLHF.

The gene calls are TRBV6-6 and TRBJ1-2; TRBD1 matches at 8 bases. This CDR3 spans 11 amino acids. J was trimmed by 7 bases and V by 6 bases; bases with no gene match: 1. CDR1 MNHNY and CDR2 SVGAGI come from the germline V gene (reference sequence). The CDR3 sequence is CASSTGGGYTF. CDR3 coding DNA: TGTGCCAGCAGCACAGGGGGTGGCTACACCTTC.

The rearrangement uses TRBV7-9 and TRBJ1-3, with D tentatively TRBD1 (6 bases). This CDR3 is 17 amino acids long. V lost 1 base, J lost 2 bases, and 15 bases lay in between. CDR1 and CDR2 (germline): SEHNR, FQNEAQ (reference sequence). The CDR3 here is CASSLGLGGPAGNTIYF. The CDR3 DNA reads TGTGCCAGCAGCTTAGGTCTCGGGGGGCCGGCTGGAAACACCATATATTTT.

V usage is TRBV5-1 and J usage is TRBJ1-2; TRBD1 matches 7 bases. This CDR3 has 15 amino acids. The germline V gene has CDR1 SGHRS and CDR2 YFSETQ. V lost 4 bases to trimming and J lost 5 bases; unmatched junction nucleotides: 11. CDR3 in DNA: TGCGCCAGCAGCCCCACGGCAGGGACAGAGTATGGCTACACCTTC. Amino acid sequence: CASSPTAGTEYGYTF. Complete variable domain (other parts from reference TRBV5-1 and TRBJ1-2): KAGVTQTPRYLIKTRGQQVTLSCSPISGHRSVSWYQQTPGQGLQFLFEYFSETQRNKGNFPGRFSGRQFSNSRSEMNVSTLELGDSALYLCASSPTAGTEYGYTFGSGTRLTVV.

The chain employs TRBV30 and TRBJ1-5; weak D call: TRBD1 (5 bases). V lost 5 bases to trimming and J lost 4 bases, with 12 bases between them. The CDR3 length is 13 residues. Germline V gene data show CDR1 as GTSNPN and CDR2 as SVGIG (reference sequence). CDR3 nucleotide sequence: TGTGCCTGGTCCGGACAAGCTAATCAGCCCCAGCATTTT. Protein: CAWSGQANQPQHF.

The chain couples TRBV3-1 (or the pseudogene TRBV3-2) to TRBJ1-1; possibly TRBD1 for D (5 bases). Trimming pared 1 base from V and 4 bases from J, leaving 13 bases between. This CDR3 spans 15 amino acids. CDR1 and CDR2 (germline): LGHDT, YNNKEL (reference sequence). The CDR3 protein is CASSQGRGWGTEAFF. The CDR3 DNA sequence: TGTGCCAGCAGCCAAGGTAGGGGCTGGGGCACTGAAGCTTTCTTT.

The V and J genes are TRBV5-1 and TRBJ2-7, with D perhaps matching TRBD1 or TRBD2 (5 bases each). The germline V gene encodes CDR1 SGHRS and CDR2 YFSETQ. The CDR3 runs to 12 residues. Trimming took off 6 bases at V and 7 bases at J, with 14 bases between the two ends. CDR3 coding DNA: TGCGCCAGCAAGGGACGGCTGGGGGAGCAGTACTTC. It is translated as CASKGRLGEQYF.

Worth noting for this clone: This specimen includes other DNA sequences encoding the same CDR3. This chain connects TRBV7-9 to TRBJ1-1, with D hard to call. The CDR3 is 12 residues long. Germline CDR1 and CDR2: SEHNR and FQNEAQ (reference sequence). V was shortened by 6 bases and J by 1 base, with 6 bases between the two germline ends. CDR3 sequence: CASSRGNTEAFF. Written as DNA, the CDR3 is TGTGCCAGCAGTCGAGGGAACACTGAAGCTTTCTTT. The complete variable domain, with remaining parts taken from reference TRBV7-9 and TRBJ1-1, reads DTGVSQNPRHKITKRGQNVTFRCDPISEHNRLYWYRQTLGQGPEFLTYFQNEAQLEKSRLLSDRFSAERPKGSFSTLEIQRTEQGDSAMYLCASSRGNTEAFFGQGTRLTVV.